This T cell receptor (beta chain) comes out of a study of cytomegalovirus exposure and HLA in healthy donors. Overall study results and limits: A later analysis reportedly found fewer N-insertions in an Asian-associated ancestry cluster than the roughly 670-donor mean. In an earlier analysis, in 587 donors, most V segments appeared productive either ~87% or ~30% of the time. The majority of TCR sequences were rare, yet some public TCRs appeared in many donors.

In regard to this clone: Its antigen is undetermined.

The PCR employed 60 Vbeta primers together with 13 Jbeta primers. Here immunoSEQ multiplex PCR was the method, and the copy in TCRdb shows in-frame clones only, minus some. The data contain about 240,000 clones, 80% to 85% of them singletons. Germline values: CDR1 LNHDA, CDR2 SQIVND (reference sequence). The length of the CDR3 is 17 residues. V gave up 3 bases and J gave up 0 bases, with 15 bases separating them. The receptor's source is a woman in her sixties in good health and CMV-seropositive. The V gene is TRBV19, the J gene TRBJ1-3; maybe TRBD1 (6 bases). The sequencing input was PBMCs. CDR3 bases: TGTGCCAGTAGTATGAGTGGACAGTTCCACTCTGGAAACACCATATATTTT. It codes for CASSMSGQFHSGNTIYF.